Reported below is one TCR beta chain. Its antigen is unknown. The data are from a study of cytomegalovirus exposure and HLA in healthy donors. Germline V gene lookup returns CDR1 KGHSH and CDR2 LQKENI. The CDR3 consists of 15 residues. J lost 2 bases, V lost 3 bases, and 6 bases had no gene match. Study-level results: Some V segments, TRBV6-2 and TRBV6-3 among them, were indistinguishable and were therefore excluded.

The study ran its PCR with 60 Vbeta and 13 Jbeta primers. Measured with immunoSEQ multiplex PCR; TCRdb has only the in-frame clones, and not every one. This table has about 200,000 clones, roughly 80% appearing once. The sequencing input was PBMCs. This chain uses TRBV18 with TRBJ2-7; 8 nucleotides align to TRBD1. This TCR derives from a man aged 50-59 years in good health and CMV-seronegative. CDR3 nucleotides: TGTGCCAGCTCACCGACGACAGGGGCGGCCTACGAGCAGTACTTC. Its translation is CASSPTTGAAYEQYF.